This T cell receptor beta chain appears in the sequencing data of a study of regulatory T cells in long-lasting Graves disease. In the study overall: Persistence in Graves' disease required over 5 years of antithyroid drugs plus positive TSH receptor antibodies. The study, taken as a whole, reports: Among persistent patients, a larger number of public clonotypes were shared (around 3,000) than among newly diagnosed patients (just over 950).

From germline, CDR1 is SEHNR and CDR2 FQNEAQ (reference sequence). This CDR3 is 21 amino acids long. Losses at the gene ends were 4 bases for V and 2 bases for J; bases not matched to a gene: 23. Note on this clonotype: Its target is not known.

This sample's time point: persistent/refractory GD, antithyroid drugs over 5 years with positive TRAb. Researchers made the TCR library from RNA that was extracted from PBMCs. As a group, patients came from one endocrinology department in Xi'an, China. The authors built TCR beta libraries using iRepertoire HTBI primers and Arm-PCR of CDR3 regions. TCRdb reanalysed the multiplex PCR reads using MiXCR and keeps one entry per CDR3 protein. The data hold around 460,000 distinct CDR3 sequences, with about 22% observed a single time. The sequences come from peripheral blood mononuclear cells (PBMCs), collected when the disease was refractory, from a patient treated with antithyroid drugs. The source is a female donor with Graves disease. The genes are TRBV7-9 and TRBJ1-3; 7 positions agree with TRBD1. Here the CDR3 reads CASSSASTDRARRNPGNTIYF. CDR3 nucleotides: TGTGCCAGCAGCTCCGCATCGACTGACAGGGCCCGGCGAAATCCTGGAAACACCATATATTTT.